The 18 T cell receptor beta chains below were found in one sample sequenced in a study of cytomegalovirus exposure and HLA in healthy donors. 60 Vbeta and 13 Jbeta primers were used in PCR. Profiling relied on immunoSEQ multiplex PCR, and the TCRdb table lists in-frame clones only, not all of them. The sample shows 150,000 to 200,000 clones, 79% of them seen only once. The source material was PBMCs. The receptors were gathered from a woman aged 25 to 45 in good health and CMV-seropositive.

V and J are TRBV18 and TRBJ2-7; tentatively, D is TRBD1 (5 bases). In germline, CDR1 is KGHSH, CDR2 LQKENI. CDR3 length: 16 residues. Between the trimmed V and J ends, which lost 1 base and 0 bases, there was a span of 13 bases. The DNA of the CDR3 is TGTGCCAGCTCACCACGTGAAGGGGAAGCCTCCTACGAGCAGTACTTC. This gives the protein CASSPREGEASYEQYF.

The chain carries TRBV30 and TRBJ2-2, with 9 bases identical to TRBD2. Germline V gene sequence: CDR1 GTSNPN, CDR2 SVGIG (reference sequence). Germline trimming cut 0 bases from V and 3 bases from J; bases unmatched to any gene: 8. The CDR3 has 17 amino acids. DNA of the CDR3: TGTGCCTGGAGTGTTTCTAGCGGGACTGTCGACACCGGGGAGCTGTTTTTT. Its translation is CAWSVSSGTVDTGELFF.

The chain combines TRBV11-3 with TRBJ1-1; no firm D call. The V end lost 5 bases, the J end lost 7 bases, and 20 bases lay between the germline ends. This CDR3 is 15 amino acids long. In germline, CDR1 is SGHNT, CDR2 YENEEA. The CDR3 coding sequence is TGTGCCAGCAGCATTAACGGGGTCCCGGGGAATGAAGCTTTCTTT. This encodes CASSINGVPGNEAFF.

This clone was picked up a small number of times. The V gene is TRBV7-2, the J gene TRBJ2-2; 7 bases match TRBD2. Per the germline V gene, CDR1 is SGHTA and CDR2 is FQGNSA. Germline trimming cut 3 bases from V and 5 bases from J; bases unmatched to any gene: 9. The CDR3 sequence is 16 residues long. CDR3: CASSFPLGGVTGELFF. The CDR3 DNA sequence: TGTGCCAGCAGCTTCCCTTTGGGGGGGGTTACCGGGGAGCTGTTTTTT.

The J gene is TRBJ2-1, the V gene TRBV11-3, with 8 bases matching TRBD2. CDR3 length equals 15 residues. Germline assignment: CDR1 SGHNT and CDR2 YENEEA. Germline trimming cut 5 bases from V and 10 bases from J; bases unmatched to any gene: 13. The CDR3: CASSLRESGSNEQFF. The CDR3 DNA sequence: TGTGCCAGCAGCCTACGGGAGAGCGGGAGTAACGAGCAGTTCTTC.

The chain links TRBV7-8 to TRBJ1-1, with D tentatively TRBD1 (6 bases). The V gene's germline CDR1 is SGHVS and CDR2 FQNEAQ. This CDR3 comprises 18 residues. V lost 7 bases to trimming and J lost 1 base, with 25 bases between them. CDR3: CASTLDRYRKGGNTEAFF. CDR3 DNA: TGTGCCAGCACCCTTGACAGGTACCGGAAAGGGGGGAACACTGAAGCTTTCTTT.

The chain links TRBV2 to TRBJ2-7; a possible D gene is TRBD1 (6 bases). The ends were cut back, 3 bases at V and 1 base at J, with 16 bases in the middle. This CDR3 is built from 16 residues. Germline lookup yields CDR1 SNHLY and CDR2 FYNNEI. The CDR3 sequence: CASSDPGHIWSYEQYF. The CDR3 DNA reads as TGTGCCAGCAGTGACCCGGGACATATTTGGTCCTACGAGCAGTACTTC.

V usage is TRBV7-9 and J usage is TRBJ2-3; the D gene is possibly TRBD1 (6 bases). V lost 5 bases and J 2 bases, leaving 11 bases between the germline ends. The germline V gene encodes CDR1 SEHNR and CDR2 FQNEAQ (reference sequence). The length of the CDR3 is 14 residues. The CDR3 is CASSVQGFTDTQYF. CDR3 in DNA: TGTGCCAGCAGCGTACAGGGATTCACAGATACGCAGTATTTT.

This clone turned up a few times. J is TRBJ1-1 and V is TRBV11-3, with D perhaps matching TRBD1 (5 bases). The CDR3 extends over 16 amino acids. Germline V gene sequence: CDR1 SGHNT, CDR2 YENEEA. Between the trimmed V and J ends, which lost 1 base and 0 bases, there was a span of 12 bases. CDR3 sequence (DNA): TGTGCCAGCAGCTTAGCCCAGGGTCCTTTGAACACTGAAGCTTTCTTT. Protein product: CASSLAQGPLNTEAFF.

J is TRBJ2-7 and V is TRBV27; D call uncertain. This CDR3 has 14 residues. Germline loops: CDR1 MNHEY, CDR2 SMNVEV (reference sequence). V was cut by 0 bases and J by 6 bases, with 12 bases left in between. The CDR3 region is CASSLSVAQFEQYF. The CDR3 DNA sequence: TGTGCCAGCAGTTTATCGGTGGCACAGTTCGAGCAGTACTTC.

This clone was picked up a small number of times. The chain employs TRBV6-1 and TRBJ1-2; tentative D call: TRBD1 (6 bases). The length of the CDR3 is 13 residues. Trimming removed 4 bases at V and 4 bases at J, with 10 bases between. Germline-derived CDR1 and CDR2 are MNHNS and SASEGT. CDR3 protein: CASSVGRGYGYTF. The CDR3 DNA reads TGTGCCAGCAGTGTGGGCAGGGGCTATGGCTACACCTTC.

This chain uses TRBV9 with TRBJ2-2, with TRBD1 matching over 8 bases. The CDR3 sequence is 16 residues long. The germline V gene has CDR1 SGDLS and CDR2 YYNGEE. The junction had 5 bases not matched to a gene; V was cut back by 1 base and J by 3 bases. The CDR3 nucleotides are TGTGCCAGCAGCGTATCCGGGACAGGTGACACCGGGGAGCTGTTTTTT. Amino acids: CASSVSGTGDTGELFF.

The chain employs TRBV7-9 and TRBJ2-1, with 8 bases aligning to TRBD2. Germline V gene lookup returns CDR1 SEHNR and CDR2 FQNEAQ (reference sequence). The CDR3 is 15 amino acids. V shed 5 bases and J 4 bases; nucleotides not matched to a gene: 7. CDR3 DNA: TGTGCCAGCAGCCTACTAGCGGCCATGTACAATGAGCAGTTCTTC. This sequence encodes CASSLLAAMYNEQFF.

The V gene is TRBV29-1, the J gene TRBJ2-7; perhaps TRBD2 as D (7 bases). V lost 4 bases, J lost 7 bases, and 17 bases lay in between. The CDR3 has 13 amino acids. The germline V gene has CDR1 SQVTM and CDR2 ANQGSEA. CDR3 amino acids: CSVAGRLGGEQYF. In nucleotides, the CDR3 is TGCAGCGTTGCCGGGAGGCTAGGGGGGGAGCAGTACTTC.

This clone was seen only a few times. The rearrangement links TRBV27 to TRBJ2-3, with TRBD2 as a possible D gene (6 bases). Trimming left V 4 bases short and J 1 base short, with 15 bases between. CDR1 is MNHEY, CDR2 SMNVEV, per germline (reference sequence). CDR3 length equals 16 residues. CDR3 in amino acids: CASSSSGPGGTDTQYF. In DNA form, the CDR3 reads TGTGCCAGCAGTTCCTCCGGGCCGGGGGGCACAGATACGCAGTATTTT.

The chain couples TRBV15 to TRBJ1-1, with 8 bases that match TRBD1. Germline CDR1 LNHNV, CDR2 YYDKDF (reference sequence). V lost 1 base and J lost 4; bases outside the gene matches: 5. The CDR3 extends over 15 amino acids. The CDR3 region is CATSRAGQGATEAFF. In DNA form, the CDR3 reads TGTGCCACCAGCAGAGCAGGCCAGGGGGCCACTGAAGCTTTCTTT.

J is TRBJ2-1 and V is TRBV5-6; 8 bases agree with TRBD2. CDR1 is SGHDT, CDR2 YYEEEE, per germline. The CDR3 loop spans 14 amino acids. V lost 0 bases, J lost 10 bases, and 6 bases stayed unmatched. CDR3 residues: CASSLAIERGEQFF. The DNA for the CDR3 is TGTGCCAGCAGCTTGGCGATCGAGCGGGGGGAGCAGTTCTTC.

The chain carries TRBV4-3 and TRBJ2-1; D possibly corresponds to TRBD2 (5 bases). V lost 1 base, J lost 10 bases, and 11 bases lay in between. In germline, CDR1 is LGHNA, CDR2 YSLEER. The CDR3 consists of 13 residues. DNA of the CDR3: TGCGCCAGCAGCCAAGGACTACCGGAAGAGCAGTTCTTC. It is translated as CASSQGLPEEQFF.